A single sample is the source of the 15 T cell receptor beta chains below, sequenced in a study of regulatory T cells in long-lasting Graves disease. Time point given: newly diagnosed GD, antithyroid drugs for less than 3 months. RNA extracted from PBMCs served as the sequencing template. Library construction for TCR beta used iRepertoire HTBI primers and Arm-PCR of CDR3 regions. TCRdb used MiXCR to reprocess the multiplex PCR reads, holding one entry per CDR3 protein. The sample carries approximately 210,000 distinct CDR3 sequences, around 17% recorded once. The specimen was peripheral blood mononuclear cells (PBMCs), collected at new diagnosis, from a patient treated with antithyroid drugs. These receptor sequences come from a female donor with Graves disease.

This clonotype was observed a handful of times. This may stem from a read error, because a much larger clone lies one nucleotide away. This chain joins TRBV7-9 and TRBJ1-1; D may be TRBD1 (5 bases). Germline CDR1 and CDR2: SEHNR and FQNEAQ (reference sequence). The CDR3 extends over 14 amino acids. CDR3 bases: TGTGCCAGCAGCAGGGACTTCCAGAACACTGAAGCTATCTTT. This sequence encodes CASSRDFQNTEAIF.

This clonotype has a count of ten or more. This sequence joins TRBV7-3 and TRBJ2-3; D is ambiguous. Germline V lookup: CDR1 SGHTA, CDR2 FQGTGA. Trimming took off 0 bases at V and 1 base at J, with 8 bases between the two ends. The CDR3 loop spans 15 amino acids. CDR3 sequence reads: CASSLTQARTDTQYF. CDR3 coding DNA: TGTGCCAGCAGCTTAACCCAGGCCCGCACAGATACGCAGTATTTT.

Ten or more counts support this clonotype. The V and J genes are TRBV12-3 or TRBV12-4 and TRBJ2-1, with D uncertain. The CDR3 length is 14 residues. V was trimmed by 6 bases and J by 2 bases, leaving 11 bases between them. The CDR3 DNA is TGTGCCAGCAGGAGCTCCGGTCCCTACAATGAGCAGTTCTTC. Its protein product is CASRSSGPYNEQFF.

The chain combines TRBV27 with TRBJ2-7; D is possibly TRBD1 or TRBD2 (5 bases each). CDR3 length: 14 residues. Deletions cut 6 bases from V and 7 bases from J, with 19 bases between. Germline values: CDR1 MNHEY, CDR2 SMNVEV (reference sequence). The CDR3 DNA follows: TGTGCCAGCAGCGCTCCCGGGACGGCGCGTGAGCAGTACTTC. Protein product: CASSAPGTAREQYF.

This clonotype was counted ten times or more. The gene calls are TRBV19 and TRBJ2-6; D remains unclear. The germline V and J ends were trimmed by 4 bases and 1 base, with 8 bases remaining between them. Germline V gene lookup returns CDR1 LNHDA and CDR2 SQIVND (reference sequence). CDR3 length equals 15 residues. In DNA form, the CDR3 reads TGTGCCAGTAGTAAGGGCCAATCTGGGGCCAACGTCCTGACTTTC. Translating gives CASSKGQSGANVLTF.

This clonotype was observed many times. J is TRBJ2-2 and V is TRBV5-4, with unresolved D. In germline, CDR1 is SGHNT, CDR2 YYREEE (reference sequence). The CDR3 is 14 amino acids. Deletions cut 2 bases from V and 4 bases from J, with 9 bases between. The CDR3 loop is CASSLSPTTGELFF. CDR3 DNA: TGTGCCAGCAGCTTATCACCAACCACCGGGGAGCTGTTTTTT.

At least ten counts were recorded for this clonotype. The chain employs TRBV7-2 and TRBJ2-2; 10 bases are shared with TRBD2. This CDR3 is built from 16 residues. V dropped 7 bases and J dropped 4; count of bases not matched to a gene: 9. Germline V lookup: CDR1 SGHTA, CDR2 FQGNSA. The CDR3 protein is CASTQREGQGTGELFF. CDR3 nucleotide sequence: TGTGCCAGCACTCAGCGGGAGGGCCAGGGCACCGGGGAGCTGTTTTTT.

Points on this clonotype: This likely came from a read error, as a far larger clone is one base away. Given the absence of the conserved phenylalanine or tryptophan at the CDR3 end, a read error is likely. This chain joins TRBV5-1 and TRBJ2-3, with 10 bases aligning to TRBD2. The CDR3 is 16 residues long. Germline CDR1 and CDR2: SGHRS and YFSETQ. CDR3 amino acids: CASSYPTSGFTDTQYI. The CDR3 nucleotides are TGTGCCAGCAGCTATCCGACTAGCGGGTTCACAGATACGCAGTATATT.

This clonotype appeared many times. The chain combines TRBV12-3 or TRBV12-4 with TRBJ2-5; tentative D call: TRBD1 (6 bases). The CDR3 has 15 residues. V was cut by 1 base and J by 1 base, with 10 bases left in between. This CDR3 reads CASSLGRGSQETQYF. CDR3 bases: TGTGCCAGCAGTTTAGGTAGGGGGAGCCAAGAGACCCAGTACTTC.

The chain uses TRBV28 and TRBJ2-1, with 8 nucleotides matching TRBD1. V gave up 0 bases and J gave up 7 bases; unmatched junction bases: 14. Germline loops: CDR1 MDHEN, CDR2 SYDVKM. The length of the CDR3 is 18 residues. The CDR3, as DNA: TGTGCCAGCAGTTTATGGCCCTTAGACAGGGGTGGATTTAATGAGCAGTTCTTC. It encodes CASSLWPLDRGGFNEQFF. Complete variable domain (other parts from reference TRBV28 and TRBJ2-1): DVKVTQSSRYLVKRTGEKVFLECVQDMDHENMFWYRQDPGLGLRLIYFSYDVKMKEKGDIPEGYSVSREKKERFSLILESASTNQTSMYLCASSLWPLDRGGFNEQFFGPGTRLTVL.

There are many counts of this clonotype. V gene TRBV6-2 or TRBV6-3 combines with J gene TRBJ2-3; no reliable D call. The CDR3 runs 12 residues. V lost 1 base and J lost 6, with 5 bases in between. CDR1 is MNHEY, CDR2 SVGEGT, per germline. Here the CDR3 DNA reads TGTGCCAGCAGTTACTTGCGGGATACGCAGTATTTT. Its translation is CASSYLRDTQYF.

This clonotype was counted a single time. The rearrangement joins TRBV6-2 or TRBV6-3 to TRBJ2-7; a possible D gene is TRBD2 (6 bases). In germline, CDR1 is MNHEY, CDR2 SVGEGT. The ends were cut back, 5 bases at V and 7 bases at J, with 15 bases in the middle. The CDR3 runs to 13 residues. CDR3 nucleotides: TGTGCCAGCAGTGGGGAGGTCCTGGGAGAGCAGTACGTC. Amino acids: CASSGEVLGEQYV.

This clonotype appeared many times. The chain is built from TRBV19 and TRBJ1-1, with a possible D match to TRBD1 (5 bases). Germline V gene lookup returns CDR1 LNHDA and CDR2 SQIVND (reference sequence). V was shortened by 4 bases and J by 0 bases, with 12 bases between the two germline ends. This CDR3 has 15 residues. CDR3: CASSKGTLLNTEAFF. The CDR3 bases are TGTGCCAGTAGTAAGGGGACCTTATTGAACACTGAAGCTTTCTTT.

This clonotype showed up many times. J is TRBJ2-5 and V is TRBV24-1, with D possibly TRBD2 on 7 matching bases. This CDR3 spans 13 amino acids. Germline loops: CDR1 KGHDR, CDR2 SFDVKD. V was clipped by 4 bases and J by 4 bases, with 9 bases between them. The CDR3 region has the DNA TGTGCCACCAGTGAGGGAGGGGGAGAGACCCAGTACTTC. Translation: CATSEGGGETQYF.

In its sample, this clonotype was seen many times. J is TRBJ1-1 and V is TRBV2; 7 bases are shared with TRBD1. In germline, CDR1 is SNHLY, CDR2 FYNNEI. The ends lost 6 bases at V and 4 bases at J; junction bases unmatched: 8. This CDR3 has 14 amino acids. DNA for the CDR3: TGTGCCAGCAGCGCTACAGGGGCGGGCACTGAAGCTTTCTTT. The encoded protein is CASSATGAGTEAFF.